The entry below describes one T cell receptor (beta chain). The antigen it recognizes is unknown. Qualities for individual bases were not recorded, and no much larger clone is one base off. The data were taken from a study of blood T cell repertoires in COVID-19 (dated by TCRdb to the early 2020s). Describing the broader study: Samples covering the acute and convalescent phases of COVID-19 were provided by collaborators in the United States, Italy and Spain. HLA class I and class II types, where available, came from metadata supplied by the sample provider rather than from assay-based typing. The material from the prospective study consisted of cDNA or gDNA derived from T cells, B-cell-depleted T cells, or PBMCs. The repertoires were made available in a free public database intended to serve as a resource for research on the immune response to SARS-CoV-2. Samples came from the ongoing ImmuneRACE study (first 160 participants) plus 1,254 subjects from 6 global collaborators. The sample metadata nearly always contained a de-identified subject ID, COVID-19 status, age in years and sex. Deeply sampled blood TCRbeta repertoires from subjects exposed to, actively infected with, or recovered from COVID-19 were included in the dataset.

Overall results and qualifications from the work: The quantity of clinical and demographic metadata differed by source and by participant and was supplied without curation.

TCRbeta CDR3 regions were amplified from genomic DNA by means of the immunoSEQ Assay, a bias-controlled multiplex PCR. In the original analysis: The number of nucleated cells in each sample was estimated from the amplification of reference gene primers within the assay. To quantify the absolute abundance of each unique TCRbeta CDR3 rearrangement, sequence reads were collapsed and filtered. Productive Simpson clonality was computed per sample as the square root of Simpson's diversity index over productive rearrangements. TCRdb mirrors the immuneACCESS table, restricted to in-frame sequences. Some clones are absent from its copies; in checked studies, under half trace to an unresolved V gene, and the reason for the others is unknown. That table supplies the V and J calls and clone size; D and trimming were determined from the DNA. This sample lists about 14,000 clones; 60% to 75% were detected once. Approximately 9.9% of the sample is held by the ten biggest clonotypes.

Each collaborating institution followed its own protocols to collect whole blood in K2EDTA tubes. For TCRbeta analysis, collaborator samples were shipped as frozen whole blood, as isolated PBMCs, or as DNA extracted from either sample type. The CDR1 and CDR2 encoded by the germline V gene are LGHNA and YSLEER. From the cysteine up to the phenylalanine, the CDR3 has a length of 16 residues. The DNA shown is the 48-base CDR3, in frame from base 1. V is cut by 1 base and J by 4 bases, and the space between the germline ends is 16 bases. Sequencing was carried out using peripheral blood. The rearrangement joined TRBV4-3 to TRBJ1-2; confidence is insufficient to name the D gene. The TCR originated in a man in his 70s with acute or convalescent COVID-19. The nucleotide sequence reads TGCGCCAGCAGCCAAGTAGGTGACATCGAGCTCTATGGCTACACCTTC. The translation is CASSQVGDIELYGYTF.